The clone carrying this TCR beta chain appeared many times. Trimming stripped 0 bases from V and 3 bases from J, with 9 bases between. This CDR3 contains 14 residues. Germline V gives CDR1 SGHRS, CDR2 YFSETQ. This entry belongs to a study of patients and donors after allogeneic stem cell transplantation. MiXCR, run by TCRdb on the RT-PCR reads, gives a single entry per CDR3 protein. The profile covers about 19,000 distinct CDR3 sequences, with 4.9% appearing a single time and approximately 42% taken by the ten largest. This chain uses TRBV5-1 with TRBJ1-1, with a weak D call TRBD1 (6 bases). The specimen was blood, either unsorted or a sorted T cell fraction (not recorded which). The clonotype comes from a human donor who was either an allogeneic HSCT recipient or a stem cell or donor lymphocyte infusion donor (not recorded which). It is not recorded whose cells these are; they may come from a transplant donor. CDR3 DNA sequence: TGCGCCAGCAGCTTGGGGGGGGCGGACACTGAAGCTTTCTTT. Amino acids: CASSLGGADTEAFF.